The 28 T cell receptor beta chains below come from one sample, sequenced in a study of response to subunit inactivated influenza vaccine. TCRdb reprocessed the RT-PCR reads with MiXCR, giving one entry per CDR3 protein. The sample consists of 650,000 to 800,000 distinct CDR3 sequences, 14% of them appearing once. This specimen consisted of PBMCs from blood, obtained less than 15 days before vaccination. The receptor set was obtained from a man aged 50 or older who received an inactivated influenza vaccine.

The rearrangement links TRBV24-1 to TRBJ2-1; no clear D. Germline loops: CDR1 KGHDR, CDR2 SFDVKD. Trimming cost V 7 bases and J 4 bases, with 4 bases left between them. The CDR3 extends over 11 amino acids. CDR3 coding DNA: TGTGCCACCAGCGGGTACAATGAGCAGTTCTTC. Translating gives CATSGYNEQFF.

The J gene is TRBJ2-5, the V gene TRBV20-1; D may be TRBD2 (5 bases). The CDR3 covers 12 residues. Germline V lookup: CDR1 DFQATT, CDR2 SNEGSKA (reference sequence). V shed 3 bases and J shed 7 bases, with 12 bases lying between them. In DNA form, the CDR3 reads TGCAGTGCTAGTCCGGGGTTACCGACCCAGTACTTC. It translates to CSASPGLPTQYF.

This clonotype has only a few counts. The chain combines TRBV20-1 with TRBJ2-1, with 8 bases matching TRBD1. The CDR3 runs to 13 residues. Germline lookup yields CDR1 DFQATT and CDR2 SNEGSKA (reference sequence). After removal of 5 bases from V and 9 bases from J, the junction contained 9 bases not matched to a gene. The CDR3 bases are TGCAGTGCTGCCCAGGACAGGGCAGGTGAGCAGTTCTTC. Translating it yields CSAAQDRAGEQFF.

The V gene is TRBV15, the J gene TRBJ2-4; D possibly corresponds to TRBD1 (5 bases). V lost 4 bases, J lost 1 base, and 11 bases lay in between. Germline assignment: CDR1 LNHNV and CDR2 YYDKDF (reference sequence). CDR3 length: 15 residues. The CDR3 DNA is TGTGCCACCAGCATACAGGTGGGGGCCAAAAACATTCAGTACTTC. It codes for CATSIQVGAKNIQYF.

CDR3 amino acids: CASSFQNGYTF. The DNA for the CDR3 is TGTGCCAGCAGTTTTCAGAATGGCTACACCTTC. The chain couples TRBV12-3 or TRBV12-4 to TRBJ1-2; D is undetermined. V lost 3 bases and J lost 6, with 5 bases in between. This CDR3 has 11 residues.

This clonotype came up many times. The rearrangement links TRBV6-5 to TRBJ2-2; the D gene is possibly TRBD2 (7 bases). From germline, CDR1 is MNHEY and CDR2 SVGAGI. This CDR3 is built from 15 residues. The V gene lost 2 bases and the J gene lost 5 bases, with 12 bases spanning the gap. The CDR3 nucleotides read TGTGCCAGCAGTTACGGGGGAGGGACAACCGGGGAGCTGTTTTTT. This gives the protein CASSYGGGTTGELFF.

The CDR3 protein is CASSPETGGQYF. The DNA of the CDR3 is TGTGCCAGCAGCCCAGAGACGGGGGGGCAGTATTTT. J is TRBJ2-3 and V is TRBV6-5; the match to TRBD2 covers 7 bases. CDR3 length: 12 amino acids. After removal of 6 bases from V and 11 bases from J, the junction contained 8 bases not matched to a gene. Germline V CDR1 and CDR2: MNHEY, SVGAGI.

The table lists this clonotype with a few counts. The CDR3 is CSARRSAQYF. The CDR3 DNA is TGCAGTGCTAGAAGATCGGCCCAGTACTTC. This chain uses TRBV20-1 with TRBJ2-5, with D hard to call. This CDR3 spans 10 amino acids. The V end was cut by 2 bases, the J end by 9 bases, with 7 bases between. The germline V gene encodes CDR1 DFQATT and CDR2 SNEGSKA (reference sequence).

CDR3 sequence reads: CASSLNWGSQETQYF. The CDR3 DNA follows: TGTGCCAGCAGTTTAAATTGGGGCTCTCAAGAGACCCAGTACTTC. The chain has TRBV27 and TRBJ2-5, with a weak D call TRBD1 (5 bases). This CDR3 comprises 15 residues. Trimming pared 2 bases from V and 2 bases from J, leaving 12 bases between. CDR1 is MNHEY and CDR2 is SMNVEV in the germline V gene (reference sequence).

V usage is TRBV4-2 and J usage is TRBJ2-4; D is uncertain. The CDR3 extends over 20 amino acids. Germline V gene sequence: CDR1 LGHNA, CDR2 YNFKEQ. V was trimmed by 1 base and J by 4 bases, leaving 26 bases between them. The CDR3 nucleotides read TGTGCCAGCAGCCAAGTAGAGAACAGAGCCGTAGTCCGGCAAAAAAACATTCAGTACTTC. This codes for CASSQVENRAVVRQKNIQYF.

The V gene is TRBV5-1, the J gene TRBJ1-1; no definite D call. Germline lookup yields CDR1 SGHRS and CDR2 YFSETQ. The CDR3 is 13 residues long. V was cut by 5 bases and J by 1 base, with 9 bases left in between. CDR3 nucleotides: TGCGCCAGCAGGGTGGGCGGGAACACTGAAGCTTTCTTT. This codes for CASRVGGNTEAFF.

The V call is TRBV14, the J call TRBJ2-7; TRBD1 agrees at 9 bases. CDR1 and CDR2 (germline): SGHDN, FVKESK. Trimming cost V 4 bases and J 2 bases; bases outside gene matches: 9. CDR3 size: 16 residues. The CDR3 nucleotides read TGTGCCAGCAGCCGCAGACCGGGACAGGGCCCCTACGAGCAGTACTTC. This gives the protein CASSRRPGQGPYEQYF.

This clonotype was counted between two and nine times. The V and J genes are TRBV12-3 or TRBV12-4 and TRBJ2-1, with TRBD2 matching over 7 bases. The CDR3 is made up of 12 amino acids. Germline trimming cut 7 bases from V and 11 bases from J; bases unmatched to any gene: 8. The CDR3 loop reads CASTIAGHQQFF. The DNA of the CDR3 is TGTGCCAGCACTATAGCGGGCCATCAGCAGTTCTTC.

The J gene is TRBJ2-7, the V gene TRBV5-1; 9 positions match TRBD1. This CDR3 contains 15 residues. V trimming: 2 bases; J trimming: 5 bases; junction bases outside the gene matches: 8. Germline V gene lookup returns CDR1 SGHRS and CDR2 YFSETQ. This CDR3 reads CASSLWGQGGDEQYF. The CDR3 nucleotides read TGCGCCAGCAGCTTATGGGGACAGGGAGGGGACGAGCAGTACTTC.

V is TRBV27 and J is TRBJ2-7; no clear D. Germline V gene lookup returns CDR1 MNHEY and CDR2 SMNVEV (reference sequence). The CDR3 has 13 residues. Trimming left V 8 bases short and J 6 bases short, with 17 bases between. CDR3 coding DNA: TGTGCCAGCTCACGCGTCGGCAATCTCGAGCAGTACTTC. Its translation is CASSRVGNLEQYF.

This clonotype was counted only a few times. This sequence joins TRBV12-3 or TRBV12-4 and TRBJ1-2; 10 nucleotides line up with TRBD1. J was trimmed by 4 bases and V by 8 bases; bases with no gene match: 7. CDR3 length: 14 amino acids. CDR3 DNA: TGTGCCAGCCGTGAGGGACAGGGGAGCTATGGCTACACCTTC. Its translation is CASREGQGSYGYTF.

This clonotype has at least ten counts. This sequence joins TRBV12-3 or TRBV12-4 and TRBJ1-5; tentative D call: TRBD1 (5 bases). V was pared by 4 bases and J by 6 bases, with 10 bases between. CDR3 length: 13 residues. The CDR3 protein is CASSWGDGQPQHF. The DNA for the CDR3 is TGTGCCAGCAGTTGGGGGGATGGTCAGCCCCAGCATTTT.

The genes are TRBV6-2 or TRBV6-3 and TRBJ1-5; 7 nucleotides match TRBD1. There are 13 residues in the CDR3. With 6 bases clipped from V and 4 bases from J, the junction kept 3 bases outside the gene matches. Per the germline V gene, CDR1 is MNHEY and CDR2 is SVGEGT. CDR3 loop: CASRQGRNQPQHF. The CDR3 DNA follows: TGTGCCAGCAGACAGGGGAGGAATCAGCCCCAGCATTTT.

This clonotype has a handful of counts. The chain uses TRBV5-1 and TRBJ2-2; 9 bases align to TRBD2. This CDR3 comprises 15 residues. Germline CDR1 is SGHRS and CDR2 is YFSETQ. The J segment lost 5 bases and the V segment lost 7 bases, leaving 9 bases of the junction unmatched. CDR3 bases: TGCGCCAGCGCCTACCGGACTAGCGTTACCGGGGAGCTGTTTTTT. Amino acids: CASAYRTSVTGELFF.

This clonotype was seen a handful of times. The chain employs TRBV7-9 and TRBJ1-5; D unclear. The CDR3 length is 14 residues. Trimming took 5 bases from V and 4 from J, leaving 12 bases between them. The V gene's germline CDR1 is SEHNR and CDR2 FQNEAQ (reference sequence). The CDR3 loop is CASSPIDQNQPQHF. The CDR3 DNA sequence: TGTGCCAGCAGCCCGATCGATCAAAATCAGCCCCAGCATTTT.

This sequence joins TRBV5-1 and TRBJ1-4; perhaps TRBD1 as D (5 bases). V gave up 3 bases and J gave up 10 bases, with 22 bases separating them. Looked up from germline, CDR1 is SGHRS and CDR2 is YFSETQ. The CDR3 runs to 16 residues. The CDR3 DNA reads TGCGCCAGCAGCTCTGTTACGGGCCCAGGGAGGGGAAAACTGTTTTTT. Translating gives CASSSVTGPGRGKLFF. Based on the CDR3 plus reference TRBV5-1 and TRBJ1-4, the full variable domain is KAGVTQTPRYLIKTRGQQVTLSCSPISGHRSVSWYQQTPGQGLQFLFEYFSETQRNKGNFPGRFSGRQFSNSRSEMNVSTLELGDSALYLCASSSVTGPGRGKLFFGSGTQLSVL.

Here the CDR3 reads CASSPPLRSGANVLTF. In nucleotides, the CDR3 is TGTGCCAGCAGCCCTCCCTTGAGGTCCGGGGCCAACGTCCTGACTTTC. The chain uses TRBV12-3 or TRBV12-4 and TRBJ2-6; no firm D call. This CDR3 region has 16 residues. With 6 bases removed from V and 4 bases from J, the gap between germline ends came to 16 bases.

Ten or more counts support this clonotype. The chain is built from TRBV12-3 or TRBV12-4 and TRBJ1-5; 7 bases agree with TRBD1. The CDR3 totals 16 residues. After removal of 6 bases from V and 10 bases from J, the junction contained 18 bases not matched to a gene. Here the CDR3 DNA reads TGTGCCAGCAGCCTACGAGGGGGCCAATTCCGTGTACCCCAGCATTTT. It codes for CASSLRGGQFRVPQHF.

In this sample, this clonotype turned up a few times. This chain links TRBV20-1 with TRBJ2-3; D is unclear. The CDR3 runs 13 residues. Germline CDR1 is DFQATT and CDR2 is SNEGSKA (reference sequence). Trimming removed 5 bases from V and 2 bases from J, with 11 bases in between. The CDR3, as DNA: TGCAGTGCTCCAGGTCGTAACACAGATACGCAGTATTTT. Translated: CSAPGRNTDTQYF.

In its sample, this clonotype was seen a few times. The V gene is TRBV12-3 or TRBV12-4, the J gene TRBJ1-1; weak D call: TRBD1 (6 bases). The CDR3 sequence is 12 residues long. V lost 3 bases, J lost 8 bases, and 10 bases lay in between. CDR3 DNA: TGTGCCAGCAGTTTTCTCACAGGGGAAGCTTTCTTT. Its protein is CASSFLTGEAFF.

This clonotype was seen at least ten times. In DNA form, the CDR3 reads TGTGCCAGCAGCCCCGTCGATACGCAGTATTTT. Protein product: CASSPVDTQYF. The chain joins TRBV21-1 to TRBJ2-3. TRBV21-1 is an annotated pseudogene. This CDR3 region has 11 residues.

The rearrangement joins TRBV2 to TRBJ2-3; D is perhaps TRBD2 (6 bases). The V and J ends lost 4 bases and 0 bases respectively, with 8 bases between them. Looked up from germline, CDR1 is SNHLY and CDR2 is FYNNEI. The CDR3 is 14 amino acids. The CDR3 region is CASSVTSSTDTQYF. The CDR3 nucleotides read TGTGCCAGCAGTGTGACTAGTAGCACAGATACGCAGTATTTT.

The chain carries TRBV28 and TRBJ2-1, with D possibly matching TRBD2 (6 bases). Trimming removed 8 bases from V and 9 bases from J, with 20 bases in between. There are 14 residues in the CDR3. Germline V CDR1 and CDR2: MDHEN, SYDVKM. For the CDR3, the DNA is TGTGCCAGCGCTACGGGAGCTCGTGTTGGTGAGCAGTTCTTC. Translation: CASATGARVGEQFF.